A selection of T cell receptor beta chains follows, all from one sample in a study of T cell responses to AZD1222 COVID-19 vaccine. Produced via immunoSEQ multiplex PCR; TCRdb's table is partial and in-frame only. The profile shows about 150,000 clones, 88% of them singletons. Sequenced here: peripheral blood, sampled on day 0 of AZD1222 vaccination. Receptor source: an adult in good health. The CDR3 runs from the conserved cysteine through the conserved F or W. Each record gives: clone size, V gene, J gene, D gene, CDR3 protein, CDR3 DNA. The D gene is left open where the match is weak. Some rows mark clone size as missing; the rest say once, few, many or name a class of expanded clone.

-	TRBV28	TRBJ2-2	-	CASSLGGGELFF	TGTGCCAGCAGTTTAGGGGGCGGGGAGCTGTTTTTT
-	TRBV9	TRBJ2-5	TRBD2	CASSPLLAGDLETQYF	TGTGCCAGCAGCCCCTTACTAGCGGGCGATTTAGAGACCCAGTACTTC
-	TRBV7-2	TRBJ1-1	TRBD1	CASSPQGGSTEAFF	TGTGCCAGCAGCCCACAGGGGGGCAGCACTGAAGCTTTCTTT
once	TRBV19	TRBJ2-7	TRBD1	CASSSRTGRFYEQYF	TGTGCCAGTAGCTCTAGGACAGGGCGGTTCTACGAGCAGTACTTC
-	TRBV5-1	TRBJ1-1	-	CASSLAAGRVTEAFF	TGCGCCAGCAGCTTGGCCGCGGGGCGCGTGACTGAAGCTTTCTTT
-	TRBV15	TRBJ1-3	TRBD1	CATSRDRVSSGNTIYF	TGTGCCACCAGCAGGGACAGGGTTAGCTCTGGAAACACCATATATTTT
-	TRBV10-3	TRBJ2-7	TRBD1	CATSGDGTGGYEQYF	TGTGCCACCAGCGGCGACGGGACAGGGGGCTACGAGCAGTACTTC
-	TRBV25-1	TRBJ1-2	TRBD1	CASLTGAGGYTF	TGTGCCAGCCTAACAGGGGCAGGGGGCTACACCTTC
-	TRBV6-6	TRBJ2-3	-	CASSYANTQYF	TGTGCCAGCAGTTACGCGAATACGCAGTATTTT
-	TRBV19	TRBJ2-1	-	CASSAIRDSGPNEQFF	TGTGCCAGTAGTGCTATCCGGGACTCCGGTCCCAATGAGCAGTTCTTC
-	TRBV11-2	TRBJ2-1	-	CATGADLSYNEQFF	TGTGCCACCGGAGCCGACCTCTCCTACAATGAGCAGTTCTTC
-	TRBV18	TRBJ1-5	TRBD1	CASSPGQGDQPQHF	TGTGCCAGCTCACCGGGACAGGGGGATCAGCCCCAGCATTTT
few	TRBV4-1	TRBJ1-5	TRBD1	CASSQSTGENQPQHF	TGCGCCAGCAGCCAAAGTACAGGGGAAAATCAGCCCCAGCATTTT
-	TRBV9	TRBJ2-3	-	CASSVEPGKADTQYF	TGTGCCAGCAGCGTAGAACCAGGGAAAGCAGATACGCAGTATTTT
once	TRBV4-3	TRBJ2-1	-	CASSPAPGNYNEQFF	TGCGCCAGCAGCCCGGCGCCCGGGAACTACAATGAGCAGTTCTTC
-	TRBV6-2/TRBV6-3	TRBJ1-5	-	CASSYSPSGGNQPQHF	TGTGCCAGCAGTTACAGTCCCTCTGGAGGCAATCAGCCCCAGCATTTT
-	TRBV5-6	TRBJ1-4	TRBD1	CASSTGTGVNEKLFF	TGTGCCAGCAGCACGGGGACAGGAGTTAATGAAAAACTGTTTTTT